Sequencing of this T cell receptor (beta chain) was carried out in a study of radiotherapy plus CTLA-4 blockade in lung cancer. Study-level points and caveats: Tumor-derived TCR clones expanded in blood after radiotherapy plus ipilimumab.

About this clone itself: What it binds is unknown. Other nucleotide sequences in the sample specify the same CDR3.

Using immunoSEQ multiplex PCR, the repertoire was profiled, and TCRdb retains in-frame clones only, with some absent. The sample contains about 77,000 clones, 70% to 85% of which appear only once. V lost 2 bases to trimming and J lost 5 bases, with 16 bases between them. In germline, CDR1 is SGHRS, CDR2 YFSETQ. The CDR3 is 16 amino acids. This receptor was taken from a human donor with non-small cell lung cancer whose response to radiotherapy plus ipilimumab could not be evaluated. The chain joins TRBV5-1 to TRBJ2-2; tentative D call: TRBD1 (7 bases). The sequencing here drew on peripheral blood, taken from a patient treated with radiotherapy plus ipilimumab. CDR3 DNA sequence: TGCGCCAGCAGCTTAGCCTCAGGGGGGAATACCGGGGAGCTGTTTTTT. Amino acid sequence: CASSLASGGNTGELFF.